A selection of T cell receptor beta chains follows, all from one sample in a study of T cell responses to AZD1222 COVID-19 vaccine. The assay was immunoSEQ multiplex PCR, and TCRdb's table has in-frame clones only and misses some. The sample lists about 79,000 clones, 75% to 85% seen once, with about 20% in the top ten. Sequenced here: peripheral blood, sampled on day 0 of AZD1222 vaccination. The receptors originated from an adult in good health. Both conserved end residues are part of each CDR3. A D gene is named only where the DNA matches it firmly. Some rows mark clone size as missing; the rest say once, few, many or name a class of expanded clone.

v_call,clone_size,j_call,d_call,cdr3_aa,cdr3_nt
TRBV5-4,NA,TRBJ1-1,NA,CASSLTGNGEAFF,TGTGCCAGCAGCTTGACAGGGAATGGTGAAGCTTTCTTT
TRBV3-1/TRBV3-2,NA,TRBJ2-2,NA,CASSGQANTGELFF,TGTGCCAGCAGCGGGCAGGCGAACACCGGGGAGCTGTTTTTT
TRBV29-1,once,TRBJ2-5,TRBD1,CSVVTGARYF,TGCAGCGTTGTCACAGGGGCCCGGTACTTC
TRBV7-6,NA,TRBJ2-7,TRBD1,CASSPRQGYYEQYF,TGTGCCAGCAGCCCCAGACAGGGCTACTACGAGCAGTACTTC
TRBV18,NA,TRBJ2-1,NA,CASSTDGSSYNEQFF,TGTGCCAGCTCAACGGACGGGAGCTCCTACAATGAGCAGTTCTTC
TRBV7-8,NA,TRBJ2-7,TRBD1,CASTKRWDSHEQYF,TGTGCCAGCACCAAGAGATGGGACAGTCACGAGCAGTACTTC
TRBV19,NA,TRBJ1-5,NA,CASSIGGGSNQPQHF,TGTGCCAGTAGTATAGGGGGGGGTAGCAATCAGCCCCAGCATTTT
TRBV6-2/TRBV6-3,NA,TRBJ1-4,TRBD1,CASSYDRGNEKLFF,TGTGCCAGCAGTTACGACAGGGGCAATGAAAAACTGTTTTTT
TRBV4-1,NA,TRBJ1-1,TRBD1,CASSPDRGRMNTEAFF,TGCGCCAGCAGCCCAGACAGGGGAAGGATGAACACTGAAGCTTTCTTT
TRBV6-5,NA,TRBJ2-1,TRBD2,CASSSTSGSSHNEQFF,TGTGCCAGCAGTTCGACTAGCGGGTCCTCTCACAATGAGCAGTTCTTC
TRBV7-9,NA,TRBJ2-7,TRBD1,CASTTGTGDYEQYF,TGTGCCAGCACCACCGGGACAGGAGACTACGAGCAGTACTTC
TRBV10-3,NA,TRBJ1-1,NA,CAISESLGWAFF,TGTGCCATCAGTGAGTCGTTGGGGTGGGCTTTCTTT
TRBV29-1,NA,TRBJ2-5,NA,CSVVRGKETQYF,TGCAGCGTTGTTCGGGGTAAAGAGACCCAGTACTTC
TRBV3-1/TRBV3-2,once,TRBJ1-6,NA,CASSQSDRYGSPLHF,TGTGCCAGCAGCCAAAGCGACAGGTACGGTTCACCCCTCCACTTT
TRBV13,few,TRBJ2-3,TRBD2,CASSKRLAGVNTQYF,TGTGCCAGCAGTAAGAGACTAGCGGGGGTAAATACGCAGTATTTT
TRBV11-2,few,TRBJ2-2,NA,CASSSSGNTGELFF,TGTGCCAGCAGCTCGAGCGGAAACACCGGGGAGCTGTTTTTT
TRBV30,NA,TRBJ2-5,TRBD2,CACYKVERGETQYF,TGTGCCTGTTATAAGGTAGAGCGGGGAGAGACCCAGTACTTC
TRBV4-1,NA,TRBJ2-5,TRBD2,CASSRGGLAGGSTETQYF,TGCGCCAGCAGCCGCGGAGGACTAGCGGGAGGGAGCACGGAGACCCAGTACTTC
TRBV19,NA,TRBJ2-5,TRBD1,CASSTGQGHQETQYF,TGTGCCAGTAGTACCGGACAGGGCCATCAAGAGACCCAGTACTTC
TRBV7-9,NA,TRBJ1-1,NA,CASSSRTGNTEAFF,TGTGCCAGCAGTTCCCGGACGGGGAACACTGAAGCTTTCTTT
TRBV5-1,NA,TRBJ1-4,NA,CASSLWQGVGEKLFF,TGCGCCAGCAGCTTGTGGCAGGGCGTCGGTGAAAAACTGTTTTTT
TRBV28,NA,TRBJ2-7,NA,CASSLDRVYGGGARYEQYF,TGTGCCAGCAGTTTGGACAGGGTCTATGGCGGGGGGGCCCGATACGAGCAGTACTTC
TRBV10-1,NA,TRBJ2-1,NA,CASSYTRDNNEQFF,TGCGCCAGCAGTTACACGCGGGACAATAATGAGCAGTTCTTC
TRBV30,NA,TRBJ2-3,NA,CAWSVQAGPVYF,TGTGCCTGGAGTGTACAGGCGGGGCCCGTCTATTTT
TRBV7-2,few,TRBJ2-3,NA,CASSLVYTDTQYF,TGTGCCAGCAGCTTAGTGTATACAGATACGCAGTATTTT
TRBV11-2,NA,TRBJ2-7,NA,CASSSRISYEQYF,TGTGCCAGCAGCTCCAGGATCTCCTACGAGCAGTACTTC
TRBV7-6,NA,TRBJ2-3,NA,CASSFRGLGADTQYF,TGTGCCAGCAGCTTTCGGGGGCTTGGAGCAGATACGCAGTATTTT
TRBV6-5,NA,TRBJ2-7,NA,CASSYSRPKPPYEQYF,TGTGCCAGCAGTTACTCGCGGCCGAAACCTCCCTACGAGCAGTACTTC
TRBV5-5,once,TRBJ2-7,NA,CASSLRVNVMYEQYF,TGTGCCAGCAGCTTGCGGGTGAACGTGATGTACGAGCAGTACTTC
TRBV5-1,NA,TRBJ2-2,TRBD2,CASSLERLAGVGTGELFF,TGCGCCAGCAGCTTGGAGAGACTAGCGGGAGTAGGAACCGGGGAGCTGTTTTTT
TRBV6-1,NA,TRBJ1-1,TRBD1,CASSDVTGRFATEAFF,TGTGCCAGCAGTGATGTGACAGGGAGGTTCGCCACTGAAGCTTTCTTT
TRBV7-9,NA,TRBJ1-6,NA,CASSLAGRNSPLHF,TGTGCCAGCAGCTTAGCGGGTCGGAATTCACCCCTCCACTTT
TRBV27,NA,TRBJ1-5,NA,CASSYSQLAGPQHF,TGTGCCAGCAGTTACTCGCAGCTTGCAGGGCCCCAGCATTTT
TRBV5-5,NA,TRBJ1-5,NA,CASSPIGSISNQPQHF,TGTGCCAGCAGCCCGATCGGGTCTATTAGCAATCAGCCCCAGCATTTT
TRBV12-3/TRBV12-4,few,TRBJ2-7,NA,CASSSAAPYEQYF,TGTGCCAGCAGTTCGGCCGCCCCCTACGAGCAGTACTTC
TRBV28,NA,TRBJ2-2,TRBD2,CASKTRLAGRDTGELFF,TGTGCCAGCAAAACGAGGCTAGCGGGGCGGGACACCGGGGAGCTGTTTTTT
TRBV28,many,TRBJ1-5,TRBD1,CASSPRTGQGFNQPQHF,TGTGCCAGCAGCCCAAGGACGGGACAGGGGTTCAATCAGCCCCAGCATTTT
TRBV30,NA,TRBJ1-4,TRBD1,CAWSTGALGEKLFF,TGTGCCTGGAGTACAGGGGCGCTCGGGGAAAAACTGTTTTTT
TRBV29-1,NA,TRBJ1-1,NA,CSVLKNTEAFF,TGCAGCGTGCTGAAGAACACTGAAGCTTTCTTT
TRBV4-1,NA,TRBJ1-6,NA,CASSQGVNSPLHF,TGCGCCAGCAGCCAAGGCGTTAATTCACCCCTCCACTTT
TRBV28,NA,TRBJ2-2,NA,CASSFDRGELFF,TGTGCCAGCAGTTTTGACCGCGGGGAGCTGTTTTTT
TRBV6-5,NA,TRBJ1-2,TRBD1,CASRLTGTGKGYTF,TGTGCCAGCAGGCTCACCGGGACAGGGAAGGGCTACACCTTC
TRBV11-2,NA,TRBJ1-1,NA,CASSLSPNTEAFF,TGTGCCAGCAGCTTAAGTCCGAACACTGAAGCTTTCTTT
TRBV5-1,NA,TRBJ2-1,TRBD2,CASSPTGGKRERNEQFF,TGCGCCAGCAGCCCGACCGGAGGTAAGCGGGAGAGGAATGAGCAGTTCTTC
TRBV18,NA,TRBJ1-4,NA,CASSGPFNEKLFF,TGTGCCAGCAGCGGACCCTTTAATGAAAAACTGTTTTTT
TRBV19,few,TRBJ1-1,NA,CASSRAGNTEAFF,TGTGCCAGTAGCCGGGCAGGCAACACTGAAGCTTTCTTT
TRBV5-5,NA,TRBJ2-7,TRBD1,CASSLGGTGAYEQYF,TGTGCCAGCAGCTTGGGGGGGACAGGGGCCTACGAGCAGTACTTC
TRBV5-1,NA,TRBJ2-3,NA,CASSLVISRTDTQYF,TGCGCCAGCAGCTTGGTTATATCTCGCACAGATACGCAGTATTTT